This T cell receptor (beta chain) was captured in a study of shared clonotypes between healthy human individuals. Clones were sequenced by immunoSEQ multiplex PCR, and TCRdb holds only the in-frame ones, with some missing. The sample lists roughly 2.5 million clones; 90% to 95% were seen once. The CDR3 sequence is 13 residues long. The V end was cut by 2 bases, the J end by 6 bases, with 7 bases between. Germline V gene sequence: CDR1 SGHVS, CDR2 FQNEAQ. The J gene is TRBJ1-4, the V gene TRBV7-8; D is undetermined. Sequenced sample: naive CD4+ T cells sorted from blood. Sample subset: CD45RA+ positively selected. This sequence was found in a man between 18 and 35 years old in good health. The CDR3 here is CASSLTEDEKLFF. The DNA for the CDR3 is TGTGCCAGCAGCTTAACTGAGGATGAAAAACTGTTTTTT.